The rows below give T cell receptor beta chains drawn from one sample of a study of blood T cell repertoires in COVID-19. Libraries were prepared by immunoSEQ multiplex PCR; TCRdb keeps only in-frame clonotypes and omits some of them. The sample yields fewer than 300,000 clones, 70% to 90% seen once. The specimen was PBMCs or T cells enriched from blood (not recorded which). These receptors were obtained from a woman aged 25 to 39 who had recovered from COVID-19. Each CDR3 is given with its conserved first and last residue. Each record gives: D gene, J gene, V gene, clone size, CDR3 DNA, CDR3 protein. The D gene is left open where the match is weak. Only some rows state a clone size, as once, few, many or a class for expanded clones.

NA	TRBJ2-1	TRBV9	few	TGTGCCAGCAGCGTAGTCGAGGCAAGCTCCTACAATGAGCAGTTCTTC	CASSVVEASSYNEQFF
NA	TRBJ2-7	TRBV7-9	many	TGTGCCAGCAGCGGCAGACAGGTAGGCGAGCAGTACTTC	CASSGRQVGEQYF
NA	TRBJ1-3	TRBV19	NA	TGTGCCAGTAGTATAGAAGTGAGTGGAAACACCATATATTTT	CASSIEVSGNTIYF
NA	TRBJ1-1	TRBV5-4	NA	TGTGCCAGCAGCTTGGGACAGGACAACACTGAAGCTTTCTTT	CASSLGQDNTEAFF
TRBD1	TRBJ2-7	TRBV29-1	NA	TGCAGCGCCGGACAGGGTCACTACGAGCAGTACTTC	CSAGQGHYEQYF
TRBD2	TRBJ2-3	TRBV5-4	NA	TGTGCCAGCAGCTTAGGCGGGACTAGGACAGATACGCAGTATTTT	CASSLGGTRTDTQYF
NA	TRBJ2-1	TRBV10-1	NA	TGCGCCAGCAGTGAGTCCGGGACACCTTTCAATGAGCAGTTCTTC	CASSESGTPFNEQFF
NA	TRBJ2-7	TRBV2	NA	TGTGCCAGCAGTGTGGTGAGTCAGGGGACCTACGAGCAGTACTTC	CASSVVSQGTYEQYF
NA	TRBJ2-1	TRBV18	few	TGTGCCAGCTCTCAACTAGCTCAAAGCTCCTACAATGAGCAGTTCTTC	CASSQLAQSSYNEQFF
NA	TRBJ1-1	TRBV7-9	NA	TGTGCCAGCAGCCCGCCTCCCTCCGGGGTCTGGGGTACTGAAGCTTTCTTT	CASSPPPSGVWGTEAFF
NA	TRBJ2-1	TRBV18	once	TGTGCCAGCTCCTTTGTCGGGGTAATCAATGAGCAGTTCTTC	CASSFVGVINEQFF
TRBD2	TRBJ2-3	TRBV24-1	NA	TGTGCCACCAGCGCCGGACTAGCCCGCACAGATACGCAGTATTTT	CATSAGLARTDTQYF
TRBD1	TRBJ1-1	TRBV10-3	NA	TGTGCCATCAGGGCCCCGCCAGGGGGGACTCCAGCTTTCTTT	CAIRAPPGGTPAFF
NA	TRBJ2-2	TRBV6-5	once	TGTGCCAGCGGGGGGAGACTAGTGGCCACCGGGGAGCTGTTTTTT	CASGGRLVATGELFF
TRBD1	TRBJ2-7	TRBV7-9	once	TGTGCCAGCAGCTGGGGACAGGGCTTCGAGCAGTACTTC	CASSWGQGFEQYF
TRBD1	TRBJ1-5	TRBV7-2	few	TGTGCCAGCAGCCAAGGACAGGGCTATCAGCCCCAGCATTTT	CASSQGQGYQPQHF
NA	TRBJ1-3	TRBV6-1	NA	TGTGCCAGCAGTGACGGACTGACCTCTGGAAACACCATATATTTT	CASSDGLTSGNTIYF
NA	TRBJ1-1	TRBV3-1/TRBV3-2	NA	TGTGCCAGCAGCCAAGGGCCAGTCCCCTACACTGAAGCTTTCTTT	CASSQGPVPYTEAFF
TRBD1	TRBJ1-2	TRBV28	NA	TGTGCCAGCAGTTTTACCGGGACAGCCTATGGCTACACCTTC	CASSFTGTAYGYTF
NA	TRBJ2-1	TRBV5-1	NA	TGCGCCAGCATGGGAGGGGGTTATCTTGAGCAGTTCTTC	CASMGGGYLEQFF
TRBD1	TRBJ1-5	TRBV6-5	once	TGTGCCAGCAGGTCCGACAGGGGAAACAATCAGCCCCAGCATTTT	CASRSDRGNNQPQHF
NA	TRBJ2-3	TRBV7-6	NA	TGTGCCAGCAGCTTTCAAGGATATAGCAGGGCCACAGATACGCAGTATTTT	CASSFQGYSRATDTQYF
NA	TRBJ1-4	TRBV15	NA	TGTGCCACCAGCAGAGATCACGGTGGGGGGAATGGGCTGTTTTTT	CATSRDHGGGNGLFF
NA	TRBJ1-2	TRBV15	once	TGTGCCACCAGCAGAGACCCAACCGGGAGAGGGGACCAGGGCTACACCTTC	CATSRDPTGRGDQGYTF
NA	TRBJ2-1	TRBV9	NA	TGTGCCAGCAGCGGGTCATCAGTAAAGCAGTTCTTC	CASSGSSVKQFF
NA	TRBJ1-5	TRBV28	once	TGTGCCAGCAGTTTATACTTTTTATTTGTCCGGGACATTAGGTATCAGCCCCAGCATTTT	CASSLYFLFVRDIRYQPQHF
NA	TRBJ1-1	TRBV28	NA	TGTGCCAGCAAGGGGAGTGACCTAGGGGGTGCGAGGACTGAAGCTTTCTTT	CASKGSDLGGARTEAFF
TRBD1	TRBJ2-7	TRBV6-4	NA	TGTGCCAGCAGGGTTACGGGACAGGGCCCCTACGAGCAGTACTTC	CASRVTGQGPYEQYF
TRBD2	TRBJ2-3	TRBV29-1	once	TGCAGCGTTGTAACTAGCGGGAACGTCGGAGATACGCAGTATTTT	CSVVTSGNVGDTQYF
NA	TRBJ1-1	TRBV19	NA	TGTGCCAGTAGCCCCCTCAAGGCAGGGGAGACTGAAGCTTTCTTT	CASSPLKAGETEAFF
NA	TRBJ1-5	TRBV15	NA	TGTGCCACCAGGGGGGCAGGTAATCAGCCCCAGCATTTT	CATRGAGNQPQHF
NA	TRBJ1-2	TRBV11-2	NA	TGTGCCAGCAGCTTGAGTAGACGCAGGGCAACCAACTATGGCTACACCTTC	CASSLSRRRATNYGYTF
TRBD1	TRBJ1-6	TRBV5-1	once	TGCGCCAGCAGCGGGGGGACAGAAGGCTCACCCCTCCACTTT	CASSGGTEGSPLHF
NA	TRBJ2-3	TRBV2	NA	TGTGCCAGCAGTGAAGCGAGCTATACGCAGTATTTT	CASSEASYTQYF
NA	TRBJ1-1	TRBV7-6	once	TGTGCCAGCAGCTTAAGCAGGGGTACTGAAGCTTTCTTT	CASSLSRGTEAFF
NA	TRBJ2-5	TRBV7-6	NA	TGTGCCAGCAGCTTAGAGAGAGAGACCCAGTACTTC	CASSLERETQYF
TRBD2	TRBJ2-7	TRBV6-6	NA	TGTGCCAGCAACCGGGGGGGGCTGACGGAGCAGTACTTC	CASNRGGLTEQYF
NA	TRBJ2-2	TRBV7-9	NA	TGTGCCAGCAGCTTGACATCTGCGAACACCGGGGAGCTGTTTTTT	CASSLTSANTGELFF
NA	TRBJ1-1	TRBV19	NA	TGTGCCAGTAGTACCCGGACACGCTCAACGAACACTGAAGCTTTCTTT	CASSTRTRSTNTEAFF
NA	TRBJ2-3	TRBV5-5	NA	TGTGCCAGCAGCTCTGGGACATCTAGCACAGATACGCAGTATTTT	CASSSGTSSTDTQYF
NA	TRBJ2-3	TRBV4-2	NA	TGTGCCAGCAGCCAGGAGGGGTACGGGGGAGATACGCAGTATTTT	CASSQEGYGGDTQYF
NA	TRBJ1-1	TRBV5-1	NA	TGCGCCAGCAGCTTTGCCCCCGGGAGCACTGAAGCTTTCTTT	CASSFAPGSTEAFF
NA	TRBJ1-3	TRBV5-5	few	TGTGCCAGCAGCCGCGACAGGATGTCAGGAAACACCATATATTTT	CASSRDRMSGNTIYF
NA	TRBJ2-1	TRBV6-5	few	TGTGCCAGCAGTCTGACTAGAGGGGAGCAGTTCTTC	CASSLTRGEQFF
NA	TRBJ1-1	TRBV25-1	NA	TGTGCCAGCAGTGAATCTAGGGGTACTGAAGCTTTCTTT	CASSESRGTEAFF
TRBD1	TRBJ1-4	TRBV30	NA	TGTGCCTGGAGTACTCAGGGGGGTGAAAAACTGTTTTTT	CAWSTQGGEKLFF
NA	TRBJ1-1	TRBV9	NA	TGTGCCAGCAGCGTAGAGGGAGTGAACACTGAAGCTTTCTTT	CASSVEGVNTEAFF
TRBD1	TRBJ2-3	TRBV10-3	NA	TGTGCCATCAGGGAGGGGCTGGACAGGGGAACAGATACGCAGTATTTT	CAIREGLDRGTDTQYF
NA	TRBJ2-3	TRBV19	NA	TGTGCCAGTAGTATATACCAAGGAGCCGGCACAGATACGCAGTATTTT	CASSIYQGAGTDTQYF
NA	TRBJ1-2	TRBV29-1	NA	TGCAGCACCCTGGGGGGGGCGCTGAGCTATGGCTACACCTTC	CSTLGGALSYGYTF
NA	TRBJ1-4	TRBV9	few	TGTGCCAGCAGCAGCCATGGGGGGGCAACTAATGAAAAACTGTTTTTT	CASSSHGGATNEKLFF
NA	TRBJ1-4	TRBV7-9	NA	TGTGCCAGCAGCCCAGAAGATGCAACTAATGAAAAACTGTTTTTT	CASSPEDATNEKLFF
TRBD1	TRBJ1-1	TRBV27	NA	TGTGCCAGCAGTTTTGCAGCCCGGCAGGGGGGACAGGACACTGAAGCTTTCTTT	CASSFAARQGGQDTEAFF
NA	TRBJ1-1	TRBV7-9	NA	TGTGCCAGCAGCTTAAATCAGGGCACTGAAGCTTTCTTT	CASSLNQGTEAFF
TRBD1	TRBJ2-7	TRBV24-1	NA	TGTGCCACCAGTGACCCTGACAGGGGTGGCGACGAGCAGTACTTC	CATSDPDRGGDEQYF